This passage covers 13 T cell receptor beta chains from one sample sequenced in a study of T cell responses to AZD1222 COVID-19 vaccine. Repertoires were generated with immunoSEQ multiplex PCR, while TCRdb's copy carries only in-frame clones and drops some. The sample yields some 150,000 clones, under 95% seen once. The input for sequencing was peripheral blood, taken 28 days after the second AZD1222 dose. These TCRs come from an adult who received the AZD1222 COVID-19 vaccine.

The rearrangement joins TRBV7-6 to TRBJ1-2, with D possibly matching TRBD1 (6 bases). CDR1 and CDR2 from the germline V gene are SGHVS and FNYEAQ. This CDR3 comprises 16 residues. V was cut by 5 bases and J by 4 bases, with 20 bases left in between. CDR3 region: CASSPRLGASGYGYTF. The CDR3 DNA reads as TGTGCCAGCAGCCCTCGACTGGGGGCGAGCGGCTATGGCTACACCTTC.

The CDR3 is CASSLLTSSYEQYF. The DNA for the CDR3 is TGTGCCAGCAGTTTGTTGACGAGCTCCTACGAGCAGTACTTC. The V gene is TRBV28, the J gene TRBJ2-7, with D uncertain. Germline V CDR1 and CDR2: MDHEN, SYDVKM. The CDR3 has 14 residues. The ends were cut back, 3 bases at V and 0 bases at J, with 9 bases in the middle.

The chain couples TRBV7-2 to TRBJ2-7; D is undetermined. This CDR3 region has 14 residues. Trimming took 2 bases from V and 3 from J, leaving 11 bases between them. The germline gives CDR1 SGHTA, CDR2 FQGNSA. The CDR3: CASSLSAADYEQYF. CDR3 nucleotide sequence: TGTGCCAGCAGCTTATCCGCAGCTGACTACGAGCAGTACTTC.

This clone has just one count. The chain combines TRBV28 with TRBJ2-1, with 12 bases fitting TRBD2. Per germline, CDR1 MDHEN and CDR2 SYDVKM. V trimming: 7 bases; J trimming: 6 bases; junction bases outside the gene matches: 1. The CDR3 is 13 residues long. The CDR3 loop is CASILAGGNEQFF. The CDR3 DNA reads TGTGCCAGCATACTAGCGGGGGGCAATGAGCAGTTCTTC.

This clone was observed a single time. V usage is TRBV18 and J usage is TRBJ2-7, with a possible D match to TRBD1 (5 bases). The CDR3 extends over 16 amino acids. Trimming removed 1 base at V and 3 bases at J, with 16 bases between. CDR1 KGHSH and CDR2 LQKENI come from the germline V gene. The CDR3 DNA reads TGTGCCAGCTCACCACTGTCAGGGCAGGGTCTCTACGAGCAGTACTTC. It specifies CASSPLSGQGLYEQYF. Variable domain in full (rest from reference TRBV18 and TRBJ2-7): NAGVMQNPRHLVRRRGQEARLRCSPMKGHSHVYWYRQLPEEGLKFMVYLQKENIIDESGMPKERFSAEFPKEGPSILRIQQVVRGDSAAYFCASSPLSGQGLYEQYFGPGTRLTVT.

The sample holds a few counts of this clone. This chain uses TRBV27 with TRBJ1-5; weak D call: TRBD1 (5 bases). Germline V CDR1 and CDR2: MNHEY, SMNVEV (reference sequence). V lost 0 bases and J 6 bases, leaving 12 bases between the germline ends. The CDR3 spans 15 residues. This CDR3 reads CASSLSSQGSQPQHF. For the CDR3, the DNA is TGTGCCAGCAGTTTATCCAGTCAGGGTAGTCAGCCCCAGCATTTT.

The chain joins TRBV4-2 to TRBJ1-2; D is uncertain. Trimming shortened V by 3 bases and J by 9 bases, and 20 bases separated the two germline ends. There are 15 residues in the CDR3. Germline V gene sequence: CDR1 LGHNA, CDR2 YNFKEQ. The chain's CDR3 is CASSHEGDFTGSYTF. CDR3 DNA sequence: TGTGCCAGCAGCCATGAAGGAGATTTTACCGGGAGCTACACCTTC.

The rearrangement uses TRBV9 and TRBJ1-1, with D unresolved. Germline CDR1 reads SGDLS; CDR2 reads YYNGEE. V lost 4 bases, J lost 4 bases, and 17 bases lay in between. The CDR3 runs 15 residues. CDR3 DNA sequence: TGTGCCAGCAGCCCTAGTGGGAGAGATCGCACTGAAGCTTTCTTT. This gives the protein CASSPSGRDRTEAFF.

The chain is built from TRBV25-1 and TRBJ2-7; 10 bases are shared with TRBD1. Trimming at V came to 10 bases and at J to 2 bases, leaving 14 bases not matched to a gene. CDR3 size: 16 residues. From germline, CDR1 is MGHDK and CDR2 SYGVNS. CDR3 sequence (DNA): TGTGCCATCAACCCCCGGGACAGGGGCTGGACCTACGAGCAGTACTTC. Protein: CAINPRDRGWTYEQYF.

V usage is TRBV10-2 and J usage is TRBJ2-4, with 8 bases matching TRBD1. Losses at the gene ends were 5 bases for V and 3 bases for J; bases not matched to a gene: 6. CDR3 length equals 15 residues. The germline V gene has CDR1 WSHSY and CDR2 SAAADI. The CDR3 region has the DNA TGCGCCAGCAGTTTGACAGGGGCGGGCAAAAACATTCAGTACTTC. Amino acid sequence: CASSLTGAGKNIQYF.

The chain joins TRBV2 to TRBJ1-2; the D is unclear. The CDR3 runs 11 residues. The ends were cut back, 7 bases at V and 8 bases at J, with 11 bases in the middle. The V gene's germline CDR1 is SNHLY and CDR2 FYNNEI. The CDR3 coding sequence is TGTGCCAGCAATTCTGGCGGCGGCTACACCTTC. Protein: CASNSGGGYTF.

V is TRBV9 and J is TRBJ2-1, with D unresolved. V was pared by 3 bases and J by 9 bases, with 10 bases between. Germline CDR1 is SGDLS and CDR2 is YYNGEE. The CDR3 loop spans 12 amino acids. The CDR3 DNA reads TGTGCCAGCAGCGCGGGCACACGTGAGCAGTTCTTC. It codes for CASSAGTREQFF.

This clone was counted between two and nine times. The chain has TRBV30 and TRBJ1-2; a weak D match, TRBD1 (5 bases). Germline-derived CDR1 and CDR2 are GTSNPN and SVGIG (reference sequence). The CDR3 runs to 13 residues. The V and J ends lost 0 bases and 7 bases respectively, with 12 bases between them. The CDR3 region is CAWSVAAGIGYTF. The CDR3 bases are TGTGCCTGGAGTGTAGCGGCAGGGATTGGCTACACCTTC.